This TCR beta chain was sequenced in a study of glioma-infiltrating T cells after dendritic cell vaccination. Study-level information: Monocyte-derived dendritic cells, cultured less than 9 days with IL-4 and GM-CSF, were pulsed with autologous tumor lysate.

Trimming left V 7 bases short and J 5 bases short, with 17 bases between. Germline V lookup: CDR1 MNHNY, CDR2 SVGAGI (reference sequence). The CDR3 totals 14 residues. Study-wide points: Estimated pretreatment TIL content predicted outcome after dendritic cell vaccination.

Profiling relied on immunoSEQ multiplex PCR, and the TCRdb table lists in-frame clones only, not all of them. The table shows over 75,000 clones, with 70% to 90% occurring only once. In the case of this clone: What it binds is unknown.

Noted time point: after dendritic cell vaccination, including at tumor progression/relapse. Fresh-frozen tumor tissue and more than two years of survival data were available for all. The material was blood, obtained after dendritic cell vaccination. The chain combines TRBV6-6 with TRBJ2-5; D gene unclear. The TCR sequence derives from a human donor with glioblastoma. The CDR3 reads CASNLRYSPETQYF. The CDR3 nucleotides read TGTGCCAGCAACTTACGATACAGTCCGGAGACCCAGTACTTC.